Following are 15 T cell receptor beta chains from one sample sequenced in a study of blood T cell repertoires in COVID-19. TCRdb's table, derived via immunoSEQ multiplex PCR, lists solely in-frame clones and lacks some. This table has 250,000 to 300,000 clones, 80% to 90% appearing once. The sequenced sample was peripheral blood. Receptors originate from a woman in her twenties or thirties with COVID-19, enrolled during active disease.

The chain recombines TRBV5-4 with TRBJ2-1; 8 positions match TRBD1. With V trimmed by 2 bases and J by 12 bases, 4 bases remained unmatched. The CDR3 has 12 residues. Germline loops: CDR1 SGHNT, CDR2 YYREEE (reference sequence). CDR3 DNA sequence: TGTGCCAGCAGCTTAACAGGGGGAGGGCAGTTCTTC. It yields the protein CASSLTGGGQFF.

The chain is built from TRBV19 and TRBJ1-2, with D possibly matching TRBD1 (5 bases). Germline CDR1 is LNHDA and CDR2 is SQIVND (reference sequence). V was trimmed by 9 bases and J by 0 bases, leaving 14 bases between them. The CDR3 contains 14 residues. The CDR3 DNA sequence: TGTGCCAGCTCCGCCGGGGGATCTAACTATGGCTACACCTTC. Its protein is CASSAGGSNYGYTF.

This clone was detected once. CDR3: CASSPLDRGETQYF. CDR3 in DNA: TGTGCCAGCTCACCTCTGGACAGGGGAGAGACCCAGTACTTC. The chain joins TRBV18 to TRBJ2-5; TRBD1 matches 9 bases. The length of the CDR3 is 14 residues. Germline CDR1 and CDR2: KGHSH and LQKENI. V lost 3 bases and J lost 4; bases outside the gene matches: 3.

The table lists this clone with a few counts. The CDR3 nucleotides read TGTGCCAGCAGTTACTACGGTGAAGAGACCCAGTACTTC. It specifies CASSYYGEETQYF. The chain couples TRBV6-6 to TRBJ2-5; D gene unclear. CDR1 is MNHNY and CDR2 is SVGAGI in the germline V gene (reference sequence). The germline V and J ends were trimmed by 1 base and 3 bases, with 6 bases remaining between them. The CDR3 has 13 amino acids.

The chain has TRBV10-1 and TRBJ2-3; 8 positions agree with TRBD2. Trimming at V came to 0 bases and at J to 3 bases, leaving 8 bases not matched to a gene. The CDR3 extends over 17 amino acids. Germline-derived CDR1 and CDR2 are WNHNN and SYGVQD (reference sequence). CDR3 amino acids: CASSESITGGATDTQYF. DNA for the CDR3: TGCGCCAGCAGTGAGTCGATAACCGGGGGGGCGACAGATACGCAGTATTTT.

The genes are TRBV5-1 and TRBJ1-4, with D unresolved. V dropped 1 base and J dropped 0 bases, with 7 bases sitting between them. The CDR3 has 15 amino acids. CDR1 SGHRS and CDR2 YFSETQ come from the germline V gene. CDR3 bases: TGCGCCAGCAGCTTGTTCGGGACAACTAATGAAAAACTGTTTTTT. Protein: CASSLFGTTNEKLFF.

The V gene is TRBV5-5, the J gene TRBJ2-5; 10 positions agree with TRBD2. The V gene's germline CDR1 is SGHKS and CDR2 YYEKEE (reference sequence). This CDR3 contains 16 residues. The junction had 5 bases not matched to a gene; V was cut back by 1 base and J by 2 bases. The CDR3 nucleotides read TGTGCCAGCAGCTTGAGCGGGGGGGCTGGGCAAGAGACCCAGTACTTC. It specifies CASSLSGGAGQETQYF.

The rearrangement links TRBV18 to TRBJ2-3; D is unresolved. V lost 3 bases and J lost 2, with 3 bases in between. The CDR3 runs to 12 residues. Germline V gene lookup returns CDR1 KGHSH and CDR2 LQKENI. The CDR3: CASSPSTDTQYF. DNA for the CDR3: TGTGCCAGCTCACCCTCCACAGATACGCAGTATTTT.

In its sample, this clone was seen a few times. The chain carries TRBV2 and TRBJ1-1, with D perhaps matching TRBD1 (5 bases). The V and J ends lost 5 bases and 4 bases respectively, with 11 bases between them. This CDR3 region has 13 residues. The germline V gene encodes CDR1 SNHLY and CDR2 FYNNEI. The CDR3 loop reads CASSRQGGTEAFF. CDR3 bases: TGTGCCAGCAGTCGCCAGGGCGGCACTGAAGCTTTCTTT.

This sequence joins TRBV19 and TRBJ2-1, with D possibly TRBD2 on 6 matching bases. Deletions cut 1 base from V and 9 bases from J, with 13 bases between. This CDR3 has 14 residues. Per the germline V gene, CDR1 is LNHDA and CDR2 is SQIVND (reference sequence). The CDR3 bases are TGTGCCAGTAGTATAGCGGGGAGGCTAGGTGAGCAGTTCTTC. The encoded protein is CASSIAGRLGEQFF. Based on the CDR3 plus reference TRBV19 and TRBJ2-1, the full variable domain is DGGITQSPKYLFRKEGQNVTLSCEQNLNHDAMYWYRQDPGQGLRLIYYSQIVNDFQKGDIAEGYSVSREKKESFPLTVTSAQKNPTAFYLCASSIAGRLGEQFFGPGTRLTVL.

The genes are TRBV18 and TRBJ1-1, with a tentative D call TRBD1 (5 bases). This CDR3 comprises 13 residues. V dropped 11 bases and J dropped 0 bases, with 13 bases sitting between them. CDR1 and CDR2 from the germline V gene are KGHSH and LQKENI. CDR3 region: CASFGGMNTEAFF. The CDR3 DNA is TGTGCCTCCTTCGGGGGGATGAACACTGAAGCTTTCTTT.

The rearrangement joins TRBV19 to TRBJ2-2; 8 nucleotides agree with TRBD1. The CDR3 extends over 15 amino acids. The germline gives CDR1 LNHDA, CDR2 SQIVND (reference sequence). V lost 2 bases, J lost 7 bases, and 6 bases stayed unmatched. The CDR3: CASSIQGAVGGELFF. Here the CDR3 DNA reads TGTGCCAGTAGTATACAGGGGGCCGTGGGCGGGGAGCTGTTTTTT.

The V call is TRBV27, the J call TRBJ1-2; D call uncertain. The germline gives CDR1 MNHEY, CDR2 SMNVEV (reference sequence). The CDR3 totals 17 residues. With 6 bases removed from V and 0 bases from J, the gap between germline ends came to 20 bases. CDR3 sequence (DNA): TGTGCCAGCAGCCAACGCCCGGGAGGGCTTGCTAACTATGGCTACACCTTC. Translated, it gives CASSQRPGGLANYGYTF.

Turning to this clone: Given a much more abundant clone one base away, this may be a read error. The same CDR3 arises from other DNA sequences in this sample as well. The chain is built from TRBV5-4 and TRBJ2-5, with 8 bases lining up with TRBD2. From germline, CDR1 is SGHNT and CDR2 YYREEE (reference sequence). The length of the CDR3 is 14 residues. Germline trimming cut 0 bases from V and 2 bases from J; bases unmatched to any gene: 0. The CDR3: CASSLAGGQETQYF. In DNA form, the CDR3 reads TGTGCCAGCAGCTTGGCGGGGGGGCAAGAGACCCAGTACTTC.

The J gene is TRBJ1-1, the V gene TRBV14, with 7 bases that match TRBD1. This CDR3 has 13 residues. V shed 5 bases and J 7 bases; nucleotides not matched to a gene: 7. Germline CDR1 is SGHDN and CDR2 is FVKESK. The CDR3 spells CASSGTASYEAFF. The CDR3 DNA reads TGTGCCAGCAGCGGGACAGCATCCTATGAAGCTTTCTTT.